The next 7 T cell receptor beta chains were all read from a single sample in a study of identical twins. Via MiXCR, TCRdb re-called the 5' RACE reads, giving one row per CDR3 protein. The sample holds nearly 900,000 distinct CDR3 sequences; around 12% are singletons and the top ten take around 1.6%. Another study also made use of these data, one on yellow fever vaccine responses in identical twins.

Specimen: PBMCs. The source is a young woman in good health.

This clonotype was counted many times. V is TRBV10-3 and J is TRBJ2-1, with no clear D. This CDR3 region has 14 residues. Per germline, CDR1 ENHRY and CDR2 SYGVKD. Trimming removed 0 bases from V and 4 bases from J, with 7 bases in between. The CDR3 sequence is CAISESIQYNEQFF. Written as DNA, the CDR3 is TGTGCCATCAGTGAGTCGATACAGTACAATGAGCAGTTCTTC.

This clonotype was seen ten or more times. The genes are TRBV6-5 and TRBJ2-1, with 8 bases lining up with TRBD2. The CDR3 runs 15 residues. The ends lost 2 bases at V and 8 bases at J; junction bases unmatched: 8. CDR1 is MNHEY and CDR2 is SVGAGI in the germline V gene. In DNA form, the CDR3 reads TGTGCCAGCAGTTACGAAGCGGGAGTATTCTATGAGCAGTTCTTC. Residues: CASSYEAGVFYEQFF.

This clonotype was seen repeatedly, ten times or more. The V and J genes are TRBV12-3 or TRBV12-4 and TRBJ2-7, with 8 bases aligning to TRBD2. After removal of 5 bases from V and 2 bases from J, the junction contained 5 bases not matched to a gene. The length of the CDR3 is 14 residues. The CDR3 DNA reads TGTGCCAGCAGTCCGACTAGCGTAACCTACGAGCAGTACTTC. This encodes CASSPTSVTYEQYF.

The chain uses TRBV12-3 or TRBV12-4 and TRBJ2-1, with D perhaps TRBD1 (7 bases). V was pared by 7 bases and J by 2 bases, with 15 bases between. CDR3 length: 15 amino acids. CDR3 bases: TGTGCCAGCAAGTCCCAGGGGGAGGCCTACAATGAGCAGTTCTTC. This translates into CASKSQGEAYNEQFF.

The table lists this clonotype with a few counts. The chain links TRBV14 to TRBJ1-1, with 8 bases matching TRBD1. CDR1 and CDR2 (germline): SGHDN, FVKESK. The CDR3 length is 15 residues. With 4 bases clipped from V and 2 bases from J, the junction kept 6 bases outside the gene matches. The CDR3 sequence is CASSPQTGVNTEAFF. For the CDR3, the DNA is TGTGCCAGCAGCCCTCAGACAGGGGTCAACACTGAAGCTTTCTTT.

This clonotype was seen a few times. The chain combines TRBV7-8 with TRBJ2-1; D remains unclear. Germline V gene data show CDR1 as SGHVS and CDR2 as FQNEAQ. Trimming left V 1 base short and J 2 bases short, with 18 bases between. This CDR3 is 18 amino acids long. CDR3 residues: CASSLGAGRAVTYNEQFF. For the CDR3, the DNA is TGTGCCAGCAGCTTAGGGGCTGGCAGAGCCGTTACCTACAATGAGCAGTTCTTC.

This sequence joins TRBV24-1 and TRBJ2-2; D ambiguous. The CDR3 is 16 amino acids. The V and J ends lost 3 bases and 5 bases respectively, with 15 bases between them. Germline V gene sequence: CDR1 KGHDR, CDR2 SFDVKD. The CDR3 region is CATSDQTELWTGELFF. The CDR3, as DNA: TGTGCCACCAGTGATCAGACGGAACTGTGGACCGGGGAGCTGTTTTTT.